These T cell receptor beta chains were read from a single sample in a study of blood T cell repertoires in COVID-19. TCRdb's table, derived via immunoSEQ multiplex PCR, lists solely in-frame clones and lacks some. The sample has some 230,000 clones, 70% to 85% seen once. Input material: PBMCs or T cells enriched from blood (not recorded which). Receptor source: a woman between 40 and 55 years old with acute COVID-19. CDR3s include the opening cysteine and the closing phenylalanine or tryptophan. The order of the fields is clone size, J gene, D gene, V gene, CDR3 protein, CDR3 DNA. The D gene is left open where the match is weak. Clone size appears in some rows only: once, few, many, or a class for an expanded clone.

clone size: .; J gene: TRBJ2-7; D gene: TRBD2; V gene: TRBV11-2; CDR3 protein: CASSTAASGSEEQYF; CDR3 DNA: TGTGCCAGCAGCACGGCGGCTAGCGGGAGTGAAGAGCAGTACTTC
clone size: .; J gene: TRBJ2-3; D gene: TRBD1; V gene: TRBV7-3; CDR3 protein: CASSWTGSTDTQYF; CDR3 DNA: TGTGCCAGCAGCTGGACAGGTAGCACAGATACGCAGTATTTT
clone size: .; J gene: TRBJ2-3; D gene: .; V gene: TRBV2; CDR3 protein: CASSARASTDTQYF; CDR3 DNA: TGTGCCAGTTCAGCGAGAGCTAGCACAGATACGCAGTATTTT
clone size: .; J gene: TRBJ1-2; D gene: .; V gene: TRBV27; CDR3 protein: CASSPTFNYGYTF; CDR3 DNA: TGTGCCAGCAGTCCCACATTTAACTATGGCTACACCTTC
clone size: .; J gene: TRBJ1-1; D gene: .; V gene: TRBV27; CDR3 protein: CASAGMNTEAFF; CDR3 DNA: TGTGCCAGCGCTGGCATGAACACTGAAGCTTTCTTT
clone size: once; J gene: TRBJ2-7; D gene: .; V gene: TRBV28; CDR3 protein: CASSGQSEQYF; CDR3 DNA: TGTGCCAGCAGTGGACAGTCCGAGCAGTACTTC
clone size: .; J gene: TRBJ2-2; D gene: .; V gene: TRBV13; CDR3 protein: CASTWDRRTGDTGELFF; CDR3 DNA: TGTGCCAGCACCTGGGACCGCCGAACGGGGGACACCGGGGAGCTGTTTTTT
clone size: .; J gene: TRBJ2-1; D gene: .; V gene: TRBV5-6; CDR3 protein: CASSQQTNALGNEQFF; CDR3 DNA: TGTGCCAGCAGCCAACAGACTAACGCGCTTGGCAATGAGCAGTTCTTC
clone size: once; J gene: TRBJ2-1; D gene: TRBD2; V gene: TRBV2; CDR3 protein: CASTGLAGYNEQFF; CDR3 DNA: TGTGCCAGCACGGGGCTAGCGGGCTACAATGAGCAGTTCTTC
clone size: few; J gene: TRBJ2-7; D gene: TRBD2; V gene: TRBV7-2; CDR3 protein: CASSLGEGYEQYF; CDR3 DNA: TGTGCCAGCAGCTTAGGGGAGGGCTACGAGCAGTACTTC
clone size: .; J gene: TRBJ2-2; D gene: .; V gene: TRBV7-9; CDR3 protein: CASSLRGTGELFF; CDR3 DNA: TGTGCCAGCAGCCTTAGGGGGACCGGGGAGCTGTTTTTT
clone size: few; J gene: TRBJ2-1; D gene: .; V gene: TRBV24-1; CDR3 protein: CATSDFGQGQFF; CDR3 DNA: TGTGCCACCAGTGATTTTGGCCAGGGGCAGTTCTTC